Below, 25 T cell receptor beta chains from the same sample are listed, as sequenced in a study of T cells after yellow fever vaccination. MiXCR, run by TCRdb on the 5' RACE reads, gives a single entry per CDR3 protein. The sample consists of about 360,000 distinct CDR3 sequences, about 6.2% of them appearing once. Sequenced here: PBMCs, sampled 5 days after the yellow fever booster vaccination. The origin of the receptors is a man aged 25-40 years who received the YFV17D yellow fever vaccine.

This clonotype was seen at least ten times. This chain connects TRBV7-8 to TRBJ2-3; D unresolved. CDR3 size: 12 residues. Per the germline V gene, CDR1 is SGHVS and CDR2 is FQNEAQ. The ends were cut back, 7 bases at V and 1 base at J, with 6 bases in the middle. The CDR3 loop is CASIGGTDTQYF. CDR3 DNA: TGTGCCAGCATTGGTGGCACAGATACGCAGTATTTT.

This chain links TRBV5-6 with TRBJ1-2; weak D call: TRBD1 (5 bases). CDR1 is SGHDT and CDR2 is YYEEEE in the germline V gene. The CDR3 runs to 12 residues. Trimming removed 1 base from V and 7 bases from J, with 8 bases in between. CDR3 sequence: CASSLRGTGYTF. DNA of the CDR3: TGTGCCAGCAGCTTGCGGGGGACTGGCTACACCTTC.

The chain employs TRBV6-5 and TRBJ2-5; maybe TRBD1 (6 bases). This CDR3 comprises 16 residues. Per germline, CDR1 MNHEY and CDR2 SVGAGI. With 4 bases removed from V and 7 bases from J, the gap between germline ends came to 22 bases. Here the CDR3 DNA reads TGTGCCAGCAGTTCCGCAACAGGGACCCCGATCCGGACCCAGTACTTC. It codes for CASSSATGTPIRTQYF.

This clonotype was counted at least ten times. The chain uses TRBV28 and TRBJ2-1; D call uncertain. V was cut by 9 bases and J by 0 bases, with 12 bases left in between. Germline V CDR1 and CDR2: MDHEN, SYDVKM. There are 14 residues in the CDR3. CDR3 sequence reads: CASLGQSSYNEQFF. The CDR3 nucleotides are TGTGCCAGTCTTGGGCAGAGCTCCTACAATGAGCAGTTCTTC. Full variable domain (missing parts from reference TRBV28 and TRBJ2-1): DVKVTQSSRYLVKRTGEKVFLECVQDMDHENMFWYRQDPGLGLRLIYFSYDVKMKEKGDIPEGYSVSREKKERFSLILESASTNQTSMYLCASLGQSSYNEQFFGPGTRLTVL.

J is TRBJ2-7 and V is TRBV11-2; the match to TRBD2 covers 10 bases. The trim removed 2 bases at V and 3 bases at J, leaving 16 bases unmatched. Germline V lookup: CDR1 SGHAT, CDR2 FQNNGV. The CDR3 contains 19 residues. For the CDR3, the DNA is TGTGCCAGCAGCTTACTAATGAGCGGGAGGGCCGAAGGAGGCTACGAGCAGTACTTC. This sequence encodes CASSLLMSGRAEGGYEQYF.

Note on this clonotype: Being one base from a much bigger clone, this may be a read error. V gene TRBV6-2 or TRBV6-3 combines with J gene TRBJ2-3, with D unresolved. Germline assignment: CDR1 MNHEY and CDR2 SVGEGT. This CDR3 contains 13 residues. The CDR3 sequence: CASGYTEQNTQYF. DNA of the CDR3: TGTGCCAGCGGTTATACGGAGCAAAATACGCAGTATTTT.

This clonotype was recorded at least ten times. The chain couples TRBV6-2 or TRBV6-3 to TRBJ1-5; possible D gene TRBD1, 5 bases. Deletions cut 6 bases from V and 3 bases from J, with 6 bases between. CDR3 length: 12 amino acids. CDR1 MNHEY and CDR2 SVGEGT come from the germline V gene. CDR3 sequence (DNA): TGTGCCAGCAGGGGGCTCAATCAGCCCCAGCATTTT. Encoded protein: CASRGLNQPQHF.

The chain employs TRBV7-2 and TRBJ2-7; tentative D call: TRBD2 (5 bases). The CDR3 is 12 amino acids. V lost 8 bases and J 6 bases, leaving 14 bases between the germline ends. The V gene's germline CDR1 is SGHTA and CDR2 FQGNSA. The CDR3 nucleotides are TGTGCCAGCTTAGGGAGTTGGCTCGAGCAGTACTTC. Its translation: CASLGSWLEQYF.

The chain has TRBV5-4 and TRBJ1-2; 9 positions agree with TRBD1. The germline gives CDR1 SGHNT, CDR2 YYREEE (reference sequence). The CDR3 totals 15 residues. V shed 4 bases and J 3 bases; nucleotides not matched to a gene: 7. In nucleotides, the CDR3 is TGTGCCAGCAGCGGAGGACAGGGGCTGGACTATGGCTACACCTTC. It codes for CASSGGQGLDYGYTF.

Notes on this clonotype: Mismatch with germline at one junction end may stem from a read error. This chain connects TRBV5-1 to TRBJ2-5, with a possible D match to TRBD2 (5 bases). The CDR3 totals 15 residues. CDR1 and CDR2 from the germline V gene are SGHRS and YFSETQ. CDR3 region: CASSLGAGGRETKYF. CDR3 nucleotide sequence: TGCGCCAGCAGCTTGGGGGCAGGCGGAAGGGAGACCAAGTACTTC.

This clonotype has just a few counts. The chain is built from TRBV5-6 and TRBJ2-1, with 11 bases aligning to TRBD1. Germline V CDR1 and CDR2: SGHDT, YYEEEE. J gave up 8 bases and V 1 base, and 8 bases lay outside the gene matches. There are 16 residues in the CDR3. In nucleotides, the CDR3 is TGTGCCAGCAGCTTGTGGGGGGGGACAGGGGGTGATGAGCAGTTCTTC. The encoded protein is CASSLWGGTGGDEQFF.

This clonotype has more than one count but fewer than ten. The J gene is TRBJ2-3, the V gene TRBV5-1; 11 bases are a match to TRBD2. Germline CDR1 is SGHRS and CDR2 is YFSETQ. Trimming cost V 0 bases and J 4 bases; bases outside gene matches: 7. This CDR3 spans 17 amino acids. For the CDR3, the DNA is TGCGCCAGCAGCTTGGCCCCTAGCGGGAGGTATGCAGATACGCAGTATTTT. Translating gives CASSLAPSGRYADTQYF.

Here the CDR3 reads CASNDRGSTYEQYF. In DNA form, the CDR3 reads TGTGCCAGCAACGACAGGGGTTCTACCTACGAGCAGTACTTC. The chain couples TRBV28 to TRBJ2-7; 8 nucleotides agree with TRBD1. The V gene end was trimmed by 7 bases and the J gene end by 2 bases; junction bases not matched to a gene: 7. The CDR3 covers 14 residues. The germline CDR1 and CDR2 sequences are MDHEN and SYDVKM.

The chain joins TRBV7-2 to TRBJ2-7; D call uncertain. Trimming took off 2 bases at V and 5 bases at J, with 13 bases between the two ends. This CDR3 region has 14 residues. Germline V gene data show CDR1 as SGHTA and CDR2 as FQGNSA. The CDR3 here is CASSLRIGPNEQYF. CDR3 nucleotides: TGTGCCAGCAGCTTACGGATTGGCCCGAACGAGCAGTACTTC. The variable domain in full, completed from reference TRBV7-2 and TRBJ2-7, reads GAGVSQSPSNKVTEKGKDVELRCDPISGHTALYWYRQSLGQGLEFLIYFQGNSAPDKSGLPSDRFSAERTGGSVSTLTIQRTQQEDSAVYLCASSLRIGPNEQYFGPGTRLTVT.

This clonotype was observed a few times. V and J are TRBV20-1 and TRBJ2-1; D is uncertain. V was trimmed by 5 bases and J by 4 bases, leaving 6 bases between them. The CDR3 length is 11 residues. Germline lookup yields CDR1 DFQATT and CDR2 SNEGSKA (reference sequence). Written as DNA, the CDR3 is TGCAGTGCTCGAGTGTACAATGAGCAGTTCTTC. It specifies CSARVYNEQFF.

This clonotype was recorded a few times. The chain has TRBV20-1 and TRBJ2-1; D unresolved. V gave up 3 bases and J gave up 4 bases, with 7 bases separating them. Germline CDR1 reads DFQATT; CDR2 reads SNEGSKA (reference sequence). CDR3 size: 12 residues. The CDR3 region has the DNA TGCAGTGCTAGTAGATTTTACAATGAGCAGTTCTTC. It encodes CSASRFYNEQFF.

This clonotype showed up many times. The rearrangement uses TRBV20-1 and TRBJ2-7, with a possible D match to TRBD2 (5 bases). Germline V lookup: CDR1 DFQATT, CDR2 SNEGSKA (reference sequence). This CDR3 is 15 amino acids long. Trimming removed 7 bases at V and 2 bases at J, with 21 bases between. This CDR3 is CSVLPPGGPTYEQYF. The CDR3 DNA follows: TGCAGTGTTCTCCCTCCTGGAGGCCCTACCTACGAGCAGTACTTC.

The table lists this clonotype with a few counts. CDR3 nucleotides: TGTGCCAGCAGTGACCCCATAGCCGGGGAGCTGTTTTTT. Its protein product is CASSDPIAGELFF. J is TRBJ2-2 and V is TRBV25-1; no reliable D call. Trimming cost V 3 bases and J 6 bases, with 8 bases left between them. Germline V gene lookup returns CDR1 MGHDK and CDR2 SYGVNS. The CDR3 consists of 13 residues.

This clonotype was seen ten or more times. An end of the junction differs from the germline gene, which may be a read error. This rearrangement joins TRBV29-1 to TRBJ2-3; D is perhaps TRBD2 (5 bases). From germline, CDR1 is SQVTM and CDR2 ANQGSEA. The CDR3 loop spans 16 amino acids. The CDR3 region is CSIEGTISYSTDTQYF. The CDR3 DNA reads TGCAGCATTGAGGGTACAATCAGCTATAGCACAGATACGCAGTATTTT.

This clonotype was seen at least ten times. The rearrangement uses TRBV5-1 and TRBJ1-2; TRBD1 matches 10 bases. The V and J ends lost 4 bases and 3 bases, in that order; junction bases with no gene match: 6. CDR1 is SGHRS and CDR2 is YFSETQ in the germline V gene. The CDR3 length is 15 residues. CDR3 loop: CASSHGTGAYYGYTF. The CDR3, as DNA: TGCGCCAGCAGCCACGGGACAGGGGCGTACTATGGCTACACCTTC.

This clonotype was seen ten or more times. The chain uses TRBV7-2 and TRBJ2-3; TRBD2 agrees at 11 bases. Germline CDR1 is SGHTA and CDR2 is FQGNSA. V lost 5 bases to trimming and J lost 2 bases; unmatched junction nucleotides: 3. This CDR3 region has 15 residues. The CDR3 region has the DNA TGTGCCAGCAGCCCGACTAGCGGGATCACAGATACGCAGTATTTT. Translation gives CASSPTSGITDTQYF.

This clonotype was recorded at least ten times. This chain uses TRBV10-3 with TRBJ2-5, with a weak D call TRBD2 (5 bases). The length of the CDR3 is 15 residues. Germline CDR1 reads ENHRY; CDR2 reads SYGVKD. Trimming removed 10 bases from V and 5 bases from J, with 23 bases in between. The CDR3, as DNA: TGTGCCACAAATCAAGGAAGAGCGGCCGTGGAGACCCAGTACTTC. Amino acids: CATNQGRAAVETQYF.

This clonotype was recorded a few times. The chain uses TRBV7-3 and TRBJ2-7; 7 bases are a match to TRBD2. Trimming took 1 base from V and 7 from J; bases not matched to a gene: 4. This CDR3 is 13 amino acids long. The germline gives CDR1 SGHTA, CDR2 FQGTGA. The CDR3 reads CASSLSGSREQYF. The CDR3 nucleotides are TGTGCCAGCAGCTTAAGCGGGAGCAGGGAGCAGTACTTC.

This clonotype was counted only a few times. The CDR3 region has the DNA TGTGCCAGCAGAAAAGCCGGGGAGCTGTTTTTT. It is translated as CASRKAGELFF. The rearrangement joins TRBV6-5 to TRBJ2-2; no reliable D call. The CDR3 spans 11 residues. Deletions cut 6 bases from V and 6 bases from J, with 5 bases between. Germline V gene sequence: CDR1 MNHEY, CDR2 SVGAGI.

This clonotype was counted only a few times. V is TRBV5-5 and J is TRBJ2-1; D possibly corresponds to TRBD2 (6 bases). Germline V gene lookup returns CDR1 SGHKS and CDR2 YYEKEE (reference sequence). Trimming left V 2 bases short and J 9 bases short, with 15 bases between. The CDR3 is 14 residues long. CDR3 DNA sequence: TGTGCCAGCAGCTTCTCTCTGGGAGGAAGTGAGCAGTTCTTC. This translates into CASSFSLGGSEQFF.